The 9 T cell receptor beta chains reported below all come from one sample, sequenced in a study of technical replicates of blood from a few donors. Profiled with immunoSEQ multiplex PCR; TCRdb holds only in-frame clones, not every one. The sample consists of about 80,000 clones, 95% to 98% of them appearing once. Input material: T cells isolated from PBMCs. All receptors derive from a human donor in good health.

This rearrangement joins TRBV19 to TRBJ2-7, with no clear D. Germline CDR1 and CDR2: LNHDA and SQIVND (reference sequence). This CDR3 has 16 amino acids. The ends were cut back, 5 bases at V and 6 bases at J, with 23 bases in the middle. This CDR3 is CASSPQNLVIPGEQYF. The CDR3 bases are TGTGCCAGTAGTCCCCAGAACCTCGTGATTCCTGGCGAGCAGTACTTC.

J is TRBJ2-7 and V is TRBV5-1; D unclear. This CDR3 region has 11 residues. The V gene lost 5 bases and the J gene lost 3 bases, with 6 bases spanning the gap. Germline CDR1 and CDR2: SGHRS and YFSETQ. The CDR3, as DNA: TGCGCCAGCAGGTTAGACTACGAGCAGTACTTC. It translates to CASRLDYEQYF.

The sample holds one count of this clone. The chain has TRBV30 and TRBJ1-2, with a weak D call TRBD1 (5 bases). The CDR3 covers 13 residues. Between the trimmed V and J ends, which lost 0 bases and 8 bases, there was a span of 13 bases. The germline V gene encodes CDR1 GTSNPN and CDR2 SVGIG (reference sequence). This CDR3 reads CAWSVAGREGYTF. The CDR3 bases are TGTGCCTGGAGTGTAGCAGGGCGTGAAGGCTACACCTTC.

V usage is TRBV7-9 and J usage is TRBJ2-1, with D maybe TRBD1 (6 bases). V was cut by 5 bases and J by 9 bases, with 11 bases left in between. The germline V gene encodes CDR1 SEHNR and CDR2 FQNEAQ (reference sequence). CDR3 length equals 12 residues. Here the CDR3 reads CASSNGGLEQFF. The CDR3 nucleotides are TGTGCCAGCAGCAATGGGGGCCTTGAGCAGTTCTTC.

This chain links TRBV7-9 with TRBJ1-2; 9 bases align to TRBD1. Germline lookup yields CDR1 SEHNR and CDR2 FQNEAQ (reference sequence). J was trimmed by 7 bases and V by 2 bases; bases with no gene match: 8. The CDR3 has 15 amino acids. CDR3 DNA: TGTGCCAGCAGCTTACCTGGACAGGGGCCGGGTGGCTACACCTTC. This encodes CASSLPGQGPGGYTF.

V gene TRBV28 combines with J gene TRBJ1-5; no firm D call. Germline values: CDR1 MDHEN, CDR2 SYDVKM. The germline V and J ends were trimmed by 6 bases and 0 bases, with 9 bases remaining between them. The CDR3 is 14 residues long. The CDR3 DNA follows: TGTGCCAGCAGCATGCGGGGTAGCAATCAGCCCCAGCATTTT. Amino acids: CASSMRGSNQPQHF.

The CDR3 DNA reads TGTGCCAGCAGCTTAACCGGGACTAGCACTTACGAGCAGTACTTC. Protein product: CASSLTGTSTYEQYF. The J gene is TRBJ2-7, the V gene TRBV7-3, with 9 positions matching TRBD2. The CDR3 totals 15 residues. Germline V gene lookup returns CDR1 SGHTA and CDR2 FQGTGA. Trimming took 0 bases from V and 4 from J; bases not matched to a gene: 4.

The chain couples TRBV5-1 to TRBJ2-1; 7 bases are shared with TRBD2. CDR1 and CDR2 from the germline V gene are SGHRS and YFSETQ. V lost 5 bases to trimming and J lost 4 bases; unmatched junction nucleotides: 15. The CDR3 has 17 amino acids. The CDR3 region is CASSFARGGSRYNEQFF. For the CDR3, the DNA is TGCGCCAGCAGTTTTGCGCGCGGCGGGAGTCGGTACAATGAGCAGTTCTTC.

This clone was counted a single time. The CDR3 DNA reads TGTGCCAGCTCACCACAGCCCCAGGAGAACACTGAAGCTTTCTTT. Translated, it gives CASSPQPQENTEAFF. The J gene is TRBJ1-1, the V gene TRBV18; unclear D gene. Germline assignment: CDR1 KGHSH and CDR2 LQKENI. The CDR3 covers 15 residues. V lost 1 base and J 1 base, leaving 10 bases between the germline ends. Based on the CDR3 plus reference TRBV18 and TRBJ1-1, the full variable domain is NAGVMQNPRHLVRRRGQEARLRCSPMKGHSHVYWYRQLPEEGLKFMVYLQKENIIDESGMPKERFSAEFPKEGPSILRIQQVVRGDSAAYFCASSPQPQENTEAFFGQGTRLTVV.